This T cell receptor (beta chain) was recorded in a study of cytomegalovirus exposure and HLA in healthy donors. Overall study context: Among 350 to 500 genotyped donors, around 80% fell in the Caucasian-associated ancestry cluster. The study's findings and limits: Several of the most significant clusters appeared linked to common viral pathogens, based on a later analysis. Listed as cytomegalovirus-associated were 164 TCR beta chains.

This clone has just a few counts. Its antigen remains unknown. PCR was performed using 60 Vbeta and 13 Jbeta primers. Produced via immunoSEQ multiplex PCR; TCRdb's table is partial and in-frame only. The sample consists of roughly 60,000 clones, 65% to 75% of them appearing once. Healthy people donating bone marrow made up the donors. V was pared by 0 bases and J by 6 bases, with 15 bases between. Looked up from germline, CDR1 is SGHTA and CDR2 is FQGNSA. The CDR3 runs to 16 residues. Sequencing input: PBMCs. This clonotype was sampled from a woman aged 25 to 39 in good health and CMV-seronegative. This rearrangement joins TRBV7-2 to TRBJ2-1; tentatively, D is TRBD2 (6 bases). In DNA, the CDR3 is TGTGCCAGCAGCTTAGCGGACCCAGAGCGGGCCAATGAGCAGTTCTTC. This translates into CASSLADPERANEQFF. Filled out from reference TRBV7-2 and TRBJ2-1, the complete variable domain reads GAGVSQSPSNKVTEKGKDVELRCDPISGHTALYWYRQSLGQGLEFLIYFQGNSAPDKSGLPSDRFSAERTGGSVSTLTIQRTQQEDSAVYLCASSLADPERANEQFFGPGTRLTVL.